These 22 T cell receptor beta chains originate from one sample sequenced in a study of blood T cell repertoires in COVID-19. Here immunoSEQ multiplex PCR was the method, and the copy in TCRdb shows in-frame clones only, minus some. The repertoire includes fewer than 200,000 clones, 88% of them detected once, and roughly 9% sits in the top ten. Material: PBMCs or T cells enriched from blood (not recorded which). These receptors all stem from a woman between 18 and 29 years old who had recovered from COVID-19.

CDR3 amino acids: CASSLSRGGDREQYF. CDR3 sequence (DNA): TGTGCCAGCAGTTTATCGAGAGGGGGCGACCGCGAGCAGTACTTC. This sequence joins TRBV27 and TRBJ2-7; 7 nucleotides agree with TRBD1. The V gene end was trimmed by 0 bases and the J gene end by 6 bases; junction bases not matched to a gene: 8. CDR1 MNHEY and CDR2 SMNVEV come from the germline V gene (reference sequence). The CDR3 length is 15 residues.

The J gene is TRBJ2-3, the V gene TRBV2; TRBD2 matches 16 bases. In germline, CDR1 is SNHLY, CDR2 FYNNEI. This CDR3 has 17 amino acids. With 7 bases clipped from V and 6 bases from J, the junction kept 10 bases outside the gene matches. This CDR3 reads CASIPGLAGGPGDTQYF. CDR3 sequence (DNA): TGTGCCAGCATCCCGGGACTAGCGGGAGGGCCTGGTGATACGCAGTATTTT.

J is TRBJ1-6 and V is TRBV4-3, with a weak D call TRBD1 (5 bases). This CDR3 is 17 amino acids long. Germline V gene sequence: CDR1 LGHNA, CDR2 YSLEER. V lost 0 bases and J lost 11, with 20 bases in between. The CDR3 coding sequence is TGCGCCAGCAGCCAAGATCTGATAGTAGGGCCAGGGACACCCCTCCACTTT. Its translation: CASSQDLIVGPGTPLHF.

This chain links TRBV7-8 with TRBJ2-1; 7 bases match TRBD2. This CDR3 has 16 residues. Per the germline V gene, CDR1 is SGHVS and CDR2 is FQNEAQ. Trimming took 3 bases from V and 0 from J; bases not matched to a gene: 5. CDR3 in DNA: TGTGCCAGCAGCTTGGAAGCGGGGAGCTCCTACAATGAGCAGTTCTTC. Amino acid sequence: CASSLEAGSSYNEQFF.

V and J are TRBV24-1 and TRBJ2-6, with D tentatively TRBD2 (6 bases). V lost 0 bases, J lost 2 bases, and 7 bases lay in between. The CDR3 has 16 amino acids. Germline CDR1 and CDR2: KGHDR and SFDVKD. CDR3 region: CATSDLGGTGANVLTF. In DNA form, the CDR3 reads TGTGCCACCAGTGATTTGGGAGGGACTGGGGCCAACGTCCTGACTTTC.

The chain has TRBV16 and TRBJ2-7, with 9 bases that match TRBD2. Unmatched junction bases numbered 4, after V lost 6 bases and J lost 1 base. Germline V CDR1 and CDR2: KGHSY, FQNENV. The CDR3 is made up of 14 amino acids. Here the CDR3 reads CASRGGRESYEQYF. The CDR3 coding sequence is TGTGCCAGCAGAGGCGGGAGGGAATCCTACGAGCAGTACTTC.

CDR3: CASSQSGTRGNNEQFF. In DNA, the CDR3 is TGCGCCAGCAGCCAATCCGGGACTAGGGGGAACAATGAGCAGTTCTTC. The V call is TRBV4-1, the J call TRBJ2-1, with 8 nucleotides matching TRBD2. The CDR3 has 16 amino acids. Germline V gene lookup returns CDR1 MGHRA and CDR2 YSYEKL. Unmatched junction bases numbered 8, after V lost 2 bases and J lost 5 bases.

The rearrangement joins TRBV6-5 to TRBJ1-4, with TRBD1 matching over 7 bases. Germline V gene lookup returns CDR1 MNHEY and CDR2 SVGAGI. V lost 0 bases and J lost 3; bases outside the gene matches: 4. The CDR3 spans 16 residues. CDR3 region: CASSYSTGAANEKLFF. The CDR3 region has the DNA TGTGCCAGCAGTTACTCTACAGGGGCGGCTAATGAAAAACTGTTTTTT.

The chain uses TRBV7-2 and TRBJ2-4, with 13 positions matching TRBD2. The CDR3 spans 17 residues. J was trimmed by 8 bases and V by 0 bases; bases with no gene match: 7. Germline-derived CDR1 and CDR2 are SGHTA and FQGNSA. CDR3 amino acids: CASSLAGTSGEGYIQYF. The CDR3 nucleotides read TGTGCCAGCAGCTTAGCTGGGACTAGCGGGGAAGGGTACATTCAGTACTTC.

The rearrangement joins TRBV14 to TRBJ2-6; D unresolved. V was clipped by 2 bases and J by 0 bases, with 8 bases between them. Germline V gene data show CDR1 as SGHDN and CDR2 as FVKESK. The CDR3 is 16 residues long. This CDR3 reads CASSQSLSSGANVLTF. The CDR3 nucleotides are TGTGCCAGCAGCCAATCTCTGAGCTCTGGGGCCAACGTCCTGACTTTC.

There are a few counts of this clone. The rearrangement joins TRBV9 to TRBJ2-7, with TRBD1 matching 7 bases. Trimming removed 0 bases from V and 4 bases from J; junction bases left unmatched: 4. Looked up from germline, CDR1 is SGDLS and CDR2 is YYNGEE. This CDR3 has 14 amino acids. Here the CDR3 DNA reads TGTGCCAGCAGCGTAGCAGGACAGGCATACGAGCAGTACTTC. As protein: CASSVAGQAYEQYF.

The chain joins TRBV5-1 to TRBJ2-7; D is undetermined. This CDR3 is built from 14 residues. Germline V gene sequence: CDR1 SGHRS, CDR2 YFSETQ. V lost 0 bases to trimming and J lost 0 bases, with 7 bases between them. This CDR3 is CASSLEASSYEQYF. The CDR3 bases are TGCGCCAGCAGCTTGGAGGCTAGCTCCTACGAGCAGTACTTC.

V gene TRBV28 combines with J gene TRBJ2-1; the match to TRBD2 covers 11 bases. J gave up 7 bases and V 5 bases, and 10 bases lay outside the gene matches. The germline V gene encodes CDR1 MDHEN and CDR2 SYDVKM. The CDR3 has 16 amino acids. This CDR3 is CASSRTSGGLRNEQFF. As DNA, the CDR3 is TGTGCCAGCAGTCGAACTAGCGGGGGACTTAGGAATGAGCAGTTCTTC. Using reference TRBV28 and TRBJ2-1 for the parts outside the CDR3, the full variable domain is DVKVTQSSRYLVKRTGEKVFLECVQDMDHENMFWYRQDPGLGLRLIYFSYDVKMKEKGDIPEGYSVSREKKERFSLILESASTNQTSMYLCASSRTSGGLRNEQFFGPGTRLTVL.

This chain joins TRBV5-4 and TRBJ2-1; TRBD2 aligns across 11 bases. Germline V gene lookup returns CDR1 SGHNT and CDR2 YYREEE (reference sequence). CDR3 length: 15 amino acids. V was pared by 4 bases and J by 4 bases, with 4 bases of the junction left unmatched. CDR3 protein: CASSPTSGEYNEQFF. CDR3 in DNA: TGTGCCAGCAGCCCGACTAGCGGGGAGTACAATGAGCAGTTCTTC.

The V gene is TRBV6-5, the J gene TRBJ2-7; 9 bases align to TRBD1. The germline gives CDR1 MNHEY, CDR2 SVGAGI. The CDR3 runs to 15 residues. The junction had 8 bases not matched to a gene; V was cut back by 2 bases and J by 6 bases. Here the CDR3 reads CASSYRTGVLSEQYF. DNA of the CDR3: TGTGCCAGCAGTTACCGGACAGGGGTATTATCCGAGCAGTACTTC.

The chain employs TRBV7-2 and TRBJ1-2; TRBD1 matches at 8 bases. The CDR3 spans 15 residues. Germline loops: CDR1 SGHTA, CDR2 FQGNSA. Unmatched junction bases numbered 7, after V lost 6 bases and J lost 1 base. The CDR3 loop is CASRDRAVINYGYTF. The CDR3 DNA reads TGTGCCAGCAGGGACAGGGCGGTAATTAACTATGGCTACACCTTC.

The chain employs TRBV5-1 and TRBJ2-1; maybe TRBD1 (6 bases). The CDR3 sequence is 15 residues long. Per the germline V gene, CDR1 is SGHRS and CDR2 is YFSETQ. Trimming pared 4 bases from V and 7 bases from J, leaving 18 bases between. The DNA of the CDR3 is TGCGCCAGCAGCCCGATGGGGGCTGATGGAAATGAGCAGTTCTTC. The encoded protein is CASSPMGADGNEQFF.

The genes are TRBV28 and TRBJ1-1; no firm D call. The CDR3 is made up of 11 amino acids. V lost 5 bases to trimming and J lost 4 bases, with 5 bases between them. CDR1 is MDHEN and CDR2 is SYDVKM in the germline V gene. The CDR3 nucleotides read TGTGCCAGCAGTACGGTCACTGAAGCTTTCTTT. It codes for CASSTVTEAFF.

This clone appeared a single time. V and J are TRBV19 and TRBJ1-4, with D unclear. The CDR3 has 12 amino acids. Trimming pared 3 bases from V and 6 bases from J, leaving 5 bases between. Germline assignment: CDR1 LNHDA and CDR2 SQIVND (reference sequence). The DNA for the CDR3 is TGTGCCAGTAGTATGCAGTATGAAAAACTGTTTTTT. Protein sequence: CASSMQYEKLFF.

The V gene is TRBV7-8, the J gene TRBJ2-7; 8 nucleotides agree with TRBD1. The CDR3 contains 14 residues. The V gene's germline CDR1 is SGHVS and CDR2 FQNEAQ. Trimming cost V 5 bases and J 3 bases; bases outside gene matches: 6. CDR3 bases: TGTGCCAGCAGCCAAACAGGGGGAATCTACGAGCAGTACTTC. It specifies CASSQTGGIYEQYF. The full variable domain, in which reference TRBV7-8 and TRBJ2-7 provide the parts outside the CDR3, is GAGVSQSPRYKVAKRGQDVALRCDPISGHVSLFWYQQALGQGPEFLTYFQNEAQLDKSGLPSDRFFAERPEGSVSTLKIQRTQQEDSAVYLCASSQTGGIYEQYFGPGTRLTVT.

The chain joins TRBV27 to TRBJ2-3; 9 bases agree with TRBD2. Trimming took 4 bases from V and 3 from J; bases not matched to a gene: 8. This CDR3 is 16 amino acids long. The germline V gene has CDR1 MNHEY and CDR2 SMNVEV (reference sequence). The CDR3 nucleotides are TGTGCCAGCAGTTACTTAGCGGGAGAGGCGACAGATACGCAGTATTTT. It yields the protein CASSYLAGEATDTQYF.

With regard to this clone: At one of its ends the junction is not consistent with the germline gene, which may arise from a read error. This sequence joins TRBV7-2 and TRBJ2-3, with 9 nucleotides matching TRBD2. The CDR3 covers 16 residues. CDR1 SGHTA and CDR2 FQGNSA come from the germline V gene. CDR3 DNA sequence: TGTGCCGGCAGCTTATCCGGTAGCGGGGGCTTAGATACGCAGTATTTT. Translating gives CAGSLSGSGGLDTQYF.